Listed below are T cell receptor beta chains from one sample, sequenced in a study of tumor and adjacent non-tumor tissue in lung cancer. TCRdb recomputed calls from the multiplex PCR reads with MiXCR, one row per CDR3 protein. The sample has 60,000 to 85,000 distinct CDR3 sequences, around four fifths seen once. The sample comprised lung tumor tissue. These receptors all come from a man in his 60s with non-small cell lung cancer. The CDR3 runs from the conserved cysteine through the conserved F or W. A D gene is named only where the DNA matches it firmly. Not every row has a clone size; where given, it reads once, few, many or a size class.

j_gene	v_gene	d_gene	abundance	CDR3nt	CDR3aa
TRBJ1-1	TRBV29-1	NA	NA	TGCTGCGTGAAAGGGGTGGGGAACATTGAAACTTTCTTT	CCVKGVGNIETFF
TRBJ2-1	TRBV6-5	TRBD1	NA	TGTGCCAGCGGTATAGGACAGGGGACCTACAATGAGCAATTCTTC	CASGIGQGTYNEQFF
TRBJ2-1	TRBV7-8	NA	NA	TGTGCCAGCAGCTTAAACGTCGTGGGATACAGTTTCAATGAGCAGTTCTTC	CASSLNVVGYSFNEQFF
TRBJ2-1	TRBV5-5	NA	many	TGTGCCAGCACAAGGCAGGGTGCTCGAAGGGTCCAGCTGAATGAGCAGTTCTTC	CASTRQGARRVQLNEQFF
TRBJ2-1	TRBV5-1	NA	many	TGCGCCAGCAGCTTTCAAAGCGGGTGTCCTGAGCAGTTCTTC	CASSFQSGCPEQFF
TRBJ1-1	TRBV29-1	NA	NA	TGCAGCTTAGAGGAGGGGAGGACTGAAGTTTTCTTT	CSLEEGRTEVFF
TRBJ2-1	TRBV6-5	TRBD1	NA	TGTGCCAGCGGTTGGGGACAGGGTGTGGGCAATGGGCAGTTCTTC	CASGWGQGVGNGQFF
TRBJ2-7	TRBV20-1	NA	NA	TGCAGTGCGACACTCTATTGCGAGAGGGCCGTCTACGAGCAATACTTC	CSATLYCERAVYEQYF
TRBJ2-3	TRBV7-2	TRBD2	few	TGTGCCAGCAGCTCAGGGGCTAGCGGGCCCATCTACACAGATACGCAGTATTTT	CASSSGASGPIYTDTQYF
TRBJ2-3	TRBV11-1	NA	NA	TGTGCCAGCAGCCGCGGGACAAGGGCCATCTTTGATACGCAGTATTTT	CASSRGTRAIFDTQYF
TRBJ1-1	TRBV20-1	NA	NA	TGCAGTGATAGTCGGGGGAGAGTCACTGAAGCTTTCTTT	CSDSRGRVTEAFF
TRBJ2-1	TRBV29-1	NA	NA	TGCAGCGTTGCGGAGGGCCTCAGCGATGAGCAGATCTTC	CSVAEGLSDEQIF
TRBJ2-1	TRBV5-5	NA	many	TGTGCCAGCAGCTTTCAGGGGACCGGGTCCTACAATGAGCAGTTCTTC	CASSFQGTGSYNEQFF
TRBJ2-5	TRBV6-5	TRBD2	NA	TGTGCCAGCAGTTACTCGGTTAGCGGGAGTCTTTTTAATATCGAGACCCAGTACTTC	CASSYSVSGSLFNIETQYF
TRBJ2-3	TRBV4-1	TRBD2	NA	TGCGCCAGCAGCCAACGTTTGGGGCTAGCTAGCGGGGGCACAGATACGCAGTATTTT	CASSQRLGLASGGTDTQYF
TRBJ2-3	TRBV5-6	NA	many	TGTGCCAGCAGCTTTCATGCAGATACGCAGTATTTT	CASSFHADTQYF
TRBJ2-1	TRBV20-1	TRBD2	NA	TGCAGTGCTAGAGATCGTGCGGGACTAGCGACCATTGAGCAGTTCTTC	CSARDRAGLATIEQFF
TRBJ1-1	TRBV20-1	NA	NA	TGCAGTATTAGAGACGGGCAAGGTACAACTGAAACTTTCTTT	CSIRDGQGTTETFF
TRBJ1-5	TRBV20-1	NA	few	TGCAGTACTAGCGGGGACATTAGCAATCAGCCCCAGCATTTT	CSTSGDISNQPQHF
TRBJ1-5	TRBV20-1	TRBD1	NA	TGCAGTGCCCGGCTTCCGGGACAGATAGTGAATCAGTCCCAGCATTTT	CSARLPGQIVNQSQHF
TRBJ2-5	TRBV28	TRBD2	NA	TGTGCCAGCAGCCCTCTTCCGGGACTAGTGGGAAAAGAGACCCAGTACTTC	CASSPLPGLVGKETQYF
TRBJ2-1	TRBV20-1	NA	many	TGCAGTGCTAGAGATCAAGGACTAAGCGATGAGCAGTTCTTC	CSARDQGLSDEQFF
TRBJ1-4	TRBV28	NA	many	TGTGCCAGCAGTTCTACAGGGATAGCAACTAATGAAAAACTGTTTTTT	CASSSTGIATNEKLFF
TRBJ2-1	TRBV20-1	TRBD2	NA	TGCGGTGCTGGAGAGGTGGGTCTAGCGGGATCCTACAATGAGCAGTTCTTC	CGAGEVGLAGSYNEQFF
TRBJ2-7	TRBV29-1	NA	medium-sized	TGCAGCGTTGAAGATAGGGGGTCCTACGAGCAGTACTTC	CSVEDRGSYEQYF
TRBJ1-5	TRBV12-2	NA	NA	TGTGCAAGTCCCTTAGCCCGTTTTGGCAATGAGCCCCAGCATTTT	CASPLARFGNEPQHF
TRBJ1-2	TRBV28	NA	NA	TGTGCCAGCAGTTTGCAGGACGGGGTTTATGGCTACACCTTC	CASSLQDGVYGYTF
TRBJ2-3	TRBV20-1	NA	NA	TGCGGTGCTGGAGCACAACAGAGAATCACAGATACTCAGTATTTT	CGAGAQQRITDTQYF
TRBJ2-1	TRBV29-1	NA	NA	TGCAGCGCCGAGAAGTGGGTGAACAATGAGCAGTCCTTC	CSAEKWVNNEQSF
TRBJ1-5	TRBV29-1	NA	once	TGCAGCGTTATCAGTAATGGAAATCAGCCCCATCATTTT	CSVISNGNQPHHF
TRBJ1-2	TRBV20-1	NA	NA	TGTACTGCTAGGGAACCTCTATCGACTGGCTACACCTTC	CTAREPLSTGYTF
TRBJ2-7	TRBV6-5	TRBD2	NA	TGTGTCAGCAATTTCCGAGGACTAGCGGGGACCTACGAGCAGTACTTC	CVSNFRGLAGTYEQYF